The TCR beta chain under discussion was sequenced for a study of CD8 T cells in ankylosing spondylitis. Overall study results and limits: Made up of fewer than 10 highly homologous variants, a TCR beta motif appeared characteristic of ankylosing spondylitis blood. Peripheral blood held disease-linked clones only at relatively low frequency, and these were CD8+. The clones that were linked to disease were reported to be significantly enriched in matched synovial fluid samples from ankylosing spondylitis patients.

The germline V and J ends were trimmed by 2 bases and 0 bases, with 6 bases remaining between them. CDR3 length: 13 residues. The germline gives CDR1 SGHDT, CDR2 YYEEEE. Concerning this clonotype: The antigen is undetermined.

As the method for making TCR beta libraries, quantitative 5'-RACE with molecular barcodes was used. TCRdb recomputed calls from the 5' RACE reads with MiXCR, one row per CDR3 protein. Here the sample spans approximately 550,000 distinct CDR3 sequences, roughly 13% being singletons. The chain is built from TRBV5-6 and TRBJ2-7; no clear D. This sequence originates from a male donor with ankylosing spondylitis. The sample was blood, either unsorted or a sorted T cell fraction (not recorded which). The DNA for the CDR3 is TGTGCCAGCAGCTTCCCGAGCTCCTACGAGCAGTACTTC. This codes for CASSFPSSYEQYF.